These 32 T cell receptor beta chains were sequenced from one sample in a study of T cell repertoires and HLA-DP antigens. TCRdb keeps only in-frame clones here, not all; method: immunoSEQ multiplex PCR. The table has approximately 73,000 clones, around three quarters seen once. Antigens for these TCRs are unknown. The specimen sequenced was CD4+ T cells from PBMCs. The receptors were gathered from a man aged 60-69 years in good health and CMV-seronegative.

This clone was detected a few times. V and J are TRBV10-3 and TRBJ2-1, with TRBD2 as a possible D gene (7 bases). Germline CDR1 and CDR2: ENHRY and SYGVKD. The V and J ends lost 3 bases and 0 bases respectively, with 21 bases between them. CDR3 length equals 19 residues. The CDR3 spells CAISDGGTKGGSSYNEQFF. CDR3 sequence (DNA): TGTGCCATCAGTGATGGGGGCACTAAAGGCGGGAGCTCCTACAATGAGCAGTTCTTC.

The V call is TRBV6-6, the J call TRBJ2-7; 8 bases line up with TRBD1. V shed 7 bases and J 3 bases; nucleotides not matched to a gene: 8. Germline values: CDR1 MNHNY, CDR2 SVGAGI (reference sequence). The CDR3 has 14 residues. The CDR3 loop is CASTRGTGYYEQYF. CDR3 sequence (DNA): TGTGCCAGCACTCGCGGGACAGGATACTACGAGCAGTACTTC.

The chain recombines TRBV7-9 with TRBJ1-2; no definite D call. The CDR3 is 13 amino acids. Trimming pared 5 bases from V and 8 bases from J, leaving 15 bases between. Germline V gives CDR1 SEHNR, CDR2 FQNEAQ (reference sequence). The CDR3 here is CASSIDTFVGYTF. DNA of the CDR3: TGTGCCAGCAGCATCGACACCTTCGTCGGCTACACCTTC.

The CDR3 loop reads CASRPPLGALRDYGYTF. The CDR3 DNA follows: TGTGCCAGCAGGCCGCCTCTCGGGGCCCTCAGAGACTATGGCTACACCTTC. The J gene is TRBJ1-2, the V gene TRBV7-9, with D perhaps TRBD1 (5 bases). CDR1 is SEHNR, CDR2 FQNEAQ, per germline (reference sequence). This CDR3 comprises 17 residues. The V end was cut by 6 bases, the J end by 3 bases, with 23 bases between. The variable domain in full, with the rest retrieved from reference TRBV7-9 and TRBJ1-2, is DTGVSQNPRHKITKRGQNVTFRCDPISEHNRLYWYRQTLGQGPEFLTYFQNEAQLEKSRLLSDRFSAERPKGSFSTLEIQRTEQGDSAMYLCASRPPLGALRDYGYTFGSGTRLTVV.

The chain uses TRBV6-5 and TRBJ1-6; perhaps TRBD1 as D (5 bases). This CDR3 region has 14 residues. Per the germline V gene, CDR1 is MNHEY and CDR2 is SVGAGI. Trimming cost V 6 bases and J 7 bases, with 13 bases left between them. The CDR3 region is CASRGLGTNSPLHF. CDR3 bases: TGTGCCAGCAGGGGGCTTGGGACGAATTCACCCCTCCACTTT.

The genes are TRBV5-1 and TRBJ2-3; tentatively, D is TRBD1 (5 bases). Germline CDR1 is SGHRS and CDR2 is YFSETQ. V lost 0 bases, J lost 2 bases, and 7 bases lay in between. The CDR3 sequence is 14 residues long. The CDR3 DNA sequence: TGCGCCAGCAGCTTGGACAGGTACACAGATACGCAGTATTTT. Translated, it gives CASSLDRYTDTQYF.

The chain joins TRBV6-6 to TRBJ1-2; D call uncertain. The CDR3 is made up of 13 amino acids. CDR1 and CDR2 (germline): MNHNY, SVGAGI (reference sequence). Trimming left V 2 bases short and J 3 bases short, with 7 bases between. The CDR3 DNA reads as TGTGCCAGCAGTTACGTGTCGTACTATGGCTACACCTTC. The encoded protein is CASSYVSYYGYTF.

The rearrangement links TRBV7-7 to TRBJ2-6, with D possibly being TRBD1 (5 bases). Germline V lookup: CDR1 SSHAT, CDR2 FNYEAQ (reference sequence). Trimming removed 0 bases from V and 0 bases from J, with 9 bases in between. This CDR3 is 17 amino acids long. The CDR3 sequence is CASSLAVGASGANVLTF. CDR3 in DNA: TGTGCCAGCAGCTTAGCAGTAGGGGCCTCTGGGGCCAACGTCCTGACTTTC.

In this sample, this clone turned up many times. The chain is built from TRBV19 and TRBJ1-2, with 8 bases fitting TRBD1. Germline trimming cut 5 bases from V and 8 bases from J; bases unmatched to any gene: 7. The V gene's germline CDR1 is LNHDA and CDR2 SQIVND (reference sequence). The CDR3 covers 13 residues. The CDR3 coding sequence is TGTGCCAGTAGTCGACAGGGGTCGGGCGGCTACACCTTC. Translating it yields CASSRQGSGGYTF.

The chain uses TRBV4-3 and TRBJ2-1; TRBD2 matches at 11 bases. CDR1 and CDR2 (germline): LGHNA, YSLEER. Trimming took 5 bases from V and 6 from J; bases not matched to a gene: 6. This CDR3 is built from 15 residues. Written as DNA, the CDR3 is TGCGCCAGCAGCAGGGGACTAGCGGCCTCCAATGAGCAGTTCTTC. Its translation: CASSRGLAASNEQFF.

The rearrangement uses TRBV10-3 and TRBJ2-7, with 7 nucleotides matching TRBD1. J lost 1 base, V lost 1 base, and 13 bases had no gene match. The CDR3 extends over 18 amino acids. Germline values: CDR1 ENHRY, CDR2 SYGVKD. The chain's CDR3 is CAISELRSSGTASYEQYF. Here the CDR3 DNA reads TGTGCCATCAGTGAGTTAAGATCCTCCGGGACAGCGTCCTACGAGCAGTACTTC.

The rearrangement links TRBV9 to TRBJ2-2; TRBD2 agrees at 9 bases. Germline V gene data show CDR1 as SGDLS and CDR2 as YYNGEE. The V gene end was trimmed by 2 bases and the J gene end by 3 bases; junction bases not matched to a gene: 5. This CDR3 is 16 amino acids long. Here the CDR3 reads CASSVIAGADTGELFF. DNA for the CDR3: TGTGCCAGCAGCGTTATAGCGGGAGCAGACACCGGGGAGCTGTTTTTT.

This chain connects TRBV5-1 to TRBJ1-2, with D possibly matching TRBD1 (6 bases). Germline CDR1 reads SGHRS; CDR2 reads YFSETQ. Deletions cut 0 bases from V and 8 bases from J, with 11 bases between. CDR3 length equals 13 residues. CDR3 region: CASSLVGQGGYTF. In nucleotides, the CDR3 is TGCGCCAGCAGCTTGGTGGGACAAGGGGGCTACACCTTC.

This rearrangement joins TRBV4-3 to TRBJ1-5, with 8 bases that match TRBD1. CDR1 is LGHNA and CDR2 is YSLEER in the germline V gene. The CDR3 has 15 residues. The junction had 8 bases not matched to a gene; V was cut back by 4 bases and J by 6 bases. CDR3 nucleotide sequence: TGCGCCAGCAGCCCCTGGCAGGGGGCGGGTCAGCCCCAGCATTTT. Protein: CASSPWQGAGQPQHF.

V is TRBV4-3 and J is TRBJ2-3, with a possible D match to TRBD2 (6 bases). V lost 0 bases, J lost 3 bases, and 16 bases lay in between. The CDR3 has 17 amino acids. Germline lookup yields CDR1 LGHNA and CDR2 YSLEER. The CDR3 DNA sequence: TGCGCCAGCAGCCAAGATGTCTCCGGGAGTCTAACAGATACGCAGTATTTT. Translated, it gives CASSQDVSGSLTDTQYF.

This sequence joins TRBV15 and TRBJ1-1, with D unresolved. V was shortened by 3 bases and J by 4 bases, with 12 bases between the two germline ends. The CDR3 sequence is 14 residues long. Germline V gene data show CDR1 as LNHNV and CDR2 as YYDKDF (reference sequence). CDR3 nucleotides: TGTGCCACCAGCAGTGGGAGGGATGGCACTGAAGCTTTCTTT. Amino acids: CATSSGRDGTEAFF.

This chain connects TRBV11-3 to TRBJ1-1; D possibly corresponds to TRBD1 (5 bases). V was cut by 5 bases and J by 4 bases, with 11 bases left in between. The CDR3 spans 13 residues. Germline V gives CDR1 SGHNT, CDR2 YENEEA. CDR3 nucleotide sequence: TGTGCCAGCAGCGAGAACCAGGGCACTGAAGCTTTCTTT. Translating gives CASSENQGTEAFF.

This clone was seen a single time. CDR3 residues: CASSPGQSTDTQYF. The DNA of the CDR3 is TGCGCCAGCAGCCCGGGACAGTCCACAGATACGCAGTATTTT. The chain combines TRBV5-1 with TRBJ2-3; 7 bases line up with TRBD1. CDR1 SGHRS and CDR2 YFSETQ come from the germline V gene. V lost 4 bases, J lost 2 bases, and 4 bases stayed unmatched. The CDR3 runs 14 residues.

This chain joins TRBV5-4 and TRBJ2-3; 8 bases line up with TRBD1. The CDR3 sequence is 14 residues long. Germline V gene data show CDR1 as SGHNT and CDR2 as YYREEE (reference sequence). V lost 4 bases to trimming and J lost 4 bases; unmatched junction nucleotides: 5. Here the CDR3 DNA reads TGTGCCAGCAGCCACGGACAGGGACCAGATACGCAGTATTTT. It codes for CASSHGQGPDTQYF.

This chain joins TRBV4-2 and TRBJ1-5; D is unclear. The V and J ends lost 0 bases and 4 bases respectively, with 10 bases between them. This CDR3 has 15 amino acids. The germline V gene has CDR1 LGHNA and CDR2 YNFKEQ. The DNA for the CDR3 is TGTGCCAGCAGCCAAGATGGGCAGTTTAATCAGCCCCAGCATTTT. Encoded protein: CASSQDGQFNQPQHF.

V and J are TRBV4-3 and TRBJ2-3; D is possibly TRBD1 or TRBD2 (5 bases each). Germline CDR1 and CDR2: LGHNA and YSLEER. This CDR3 contains 16 residues. Trimming stripped 1 base from V and 3 bases from J, with 14 bases between. CDR3: CASSQVGGARTDTQYF. The CDR3 coding sequence is TGCGCCAGCAGCCAAGTTGGGGGAGCAAGGACAGATACGCAGTATTTT.

In this sample, this clone is medium-sized. The CDR3 region has the DNA TGCGCCAGCAGCCAAGGTCTAGCGGGGGCGGGGGAGACCCAGTACTTC. It encodes CASSQGLAGAGETQYF. The chain couples TRBV4-3 to TRBJ2-5, with 10 bases fitting TRBD2. Germline V gene data show CDR1 as LGHNA and CDR2 as YSLEER. V shed 1 base and J 5 bases; nucleotides not matched to a gene: 7. This CDR3 is built from 16 residues.

This clone was observed once. This sequence joins TRBV27 and TRBJ1-1, with unresolved D. The CDR3 totals 12 residues. CDR1 MNHEY and CDR2 SMNVEV come from the germline V gene (reference sequence). V was pared by 5 bases and J by 11 bases, with 15 bases between. The CDR3 sequence is CASSPIPGRAFF. As DNA, the CDR3 is TGTGCCAGCAGTCCCATCCCCGGACGGGCTTTCTTT.

The chain carries TRBV4-3 and TRBJ1-3, with D possibly TRBD1 on 6 matching bases. Trimming took 0 bases from V and 4 from J, leaving 16 bases between them. This CDR3 spans 17 amino acids. Germline lookup yields CDR1 LGHNA and CDR2 YSLEER. CDR3 amino acids: CASSQDHREVEGNTIYF. CDR3 DNA sequence: TGCGCCAGCAGCCAAGATCACAGGGAGGTCGAAGGAAACACCATATATTTT.

To note about this clone: It is unclear where the CDR3 begins or ends on the DNA, so no DNA is shown, and the CDR3 is as TCRdb lists it. The chain carries TRBV27 and TRBJ1-4. The length of the CDR3 is 12 amino acids, counting both ends. Germline V lookup: CDR1 MNHEY, CDR2 SMNVEV (reference sequence). The CDR3 protein is CASSSSGEKLFF.

Sample share makes this clone medium-sized. The chain joins TRBV5-6 to TRBJ2-5, with D unresolved. Trimming left V 1 base short and J 5 bases short, with 6 bases between. The CDR3 extends over 12 amino acids. From germline, CDR1 is SGHDT and CDR2 YYEEEE. The CDR3 protein is CASSLSVETQYF. Written as DNA, the CDR3 is TGTGCCAGCAGCTTGTCTGTGGAGACCCAGTACTTC.

This clone was observed a single time. The rearrangement joins TRBV28 to TRBJ1-1; D call uncertain. This CDR3 is built from 17 residues. Germline V gene data show CDR1 as MDHEN and CDR2 as SYDVKM. Trimming cost V 6 bases and J 0 bases, with 20 bases left between them. CDR3: CASRLDRPQLMNTEAFF. The CDR3 region has the DNA TGTGCCAGCAGGTTAGATAGGCCCCAGCTTATGAACACTGAAGCTTTCTTT.

V is TRBV10-3 and J is TRBJ2-7; D uncertain. The CDR3 consists of 12 residues. Trimming cost V 0 bases and J 3 bases, with 3 bases left between them. Looked up from germline, CDR1 is ENHRY and CDR2 is SYGVKD. The CDR3 region has the DNA TGTGCCATCAGTGAGTCTTACTACGAGCAGTACTTC. The encoded protein is CAISESYYEQYF.

This clone was seen more than once but under ten times. The V and J genes are TRBV7-9 and TRBJ2-5; the D gene is possibly TRBD2 (6 bases). The CDR3 has 15 amino acids. Deletions cut 4 bases from V and 5 bases from J, with 17 bases between. Germline V gene data show CDR1 as SEHNR and CDR2 as FQNEAQ (reference sequence). The CDR3 sequence: CASSSLSGTLETQYF. In DNA, the CDR3 is TGTGCCAGCAGCTCTTTATCCGGGACTTTGGAGACCCAGTACTTC.

The chain employs TRBV7-2 and TRBJ1-1; TRBD1 is a possible D gene (6 bases). CDR1 SGHTA and CDR2 FQGNSA come from the germline V gene. CDR3 size: 16 residues. Trimming took 4 bases from V and 1 from J, leaving 16 bases between them. The CDR3 DNA reads TGTGCCAGCAGCTGGAGCAGGGGCGGAGGGAACACTGAAGCTTTCTTT. Protein: CASSWSRGGGNTEAFF. The full variable domain, its missing parts supplied by reference TRBV7-2 and TRBJ1-1, is GAGVSQSPSNKVTEKGKDVELRCDPISGHTALYWYRQSLGQGLEFLIYFQGNSAPDKSGLPSDRFSAERTGGSVSTLTIQRTQQEDSAVYLCASSWSRGGGNTEAFFGQGTRLTVV.

V and J are TRBV11-3 and TRBJ2-1; no clear D gene. There are 15 residues in the CDR3. Germline V CDR1 and CDR2: SGHNT, YENEEA. V gave up 1 base and J gave up 6 bases, with 13 bases separating them. This CDR3 reads CASSLAPGPSNEQFF. CDR3 nucleotides: TGTGCCAGCAGCTTAGCCCCAGGACCGAGCAATGAGCAGTTCTTC. Based on the CDR3 plus reference TRBV11-3 and TRBJ2-1, the full variable domain is EAGVVQSPRYKIIEKKQPVAFWCNPISGHNTLYWYLQNLGQGPELLIRYENEEAVDDSQLPKDRFSAERLKGVDSTLKIQPAELGDSAVYLCASSLAPGPSNEQFFGPGTRLTVL.

V usage is TRBV5-1 and J usage is TRBJ1-6; D ambiguous. This CDR3 contains 17 residues. Trimming removed 1 base at V and 5 bases at J, with 16 bases between. The germline V gene has CDR1 SGHRS and CDR2 YFSETQ. The CDR3 coding sequence is TGCGCCAGCAGCTTGTCGTCAGGTCCAGGCGATAATTCACCCCTCCACTTT. Encoded protein: CASSLSSGPGDNSPLHF.